This T cell receptor (beta chain) derives from a study of T cell responses to AZD1222 COVID-19 vaccine. Using immunoSEQ multiplex PCR, the repertoire was profiled, and TCRdb retains in-frame clones only, with some absent. The table has about 120,000 clones, about 91% seen once; the top ten hold about 6%. The CDR3 length is 15 residues. Trimming took 5 bases from V and 12 from J; bases not matched to a gene: 13. From germline, CDR1 is SEHNR and CDR2 FQNEAQ (reference sequence). This sequence joins TRBV7-9 and TRBJ1-6; 7 positions agree with TRBD1. This TCR was recovered from an adult who received the AZD1222 COVID-19 vaccine. The specimen was peripheral blood, collected 28 days after the second AZD1222 dose. CDR3 loop: CASSEGTAWGGPLHF. The CDR3, as DNA: TGTGCCAGCAGCGAGGGGACAGCCTGGGGGGGACCCCTCCACTTT.